This entry features one T cell receptor beta chain sequence. The antigen remains undetermined. The sample originates from a study of T cells in Graves' hyperthyroidism and ophthalmopathy. The CDR3 regions of TCR beta were amplified from RNA transcripts. With the HTBI primer set, the TCR CDR3 went through a first round of RT-PCR. MiXCR, applied by TCRdb to the multiplex PCR reads, yields one record per CDR3 protein. Seen here are about 740,000 distinct CDR3 sequences, approximately 14% observed once, and the top ten hold about a tenth. It was considered stable Graves' hyperthyroidism when ophthalmopathy did not progress within 18 months. Study-wide results and limits: Ophthalmopathy could be told apart from stable hyperthyroidism with a 13 V-J model.

This CDR3 spans 16 amino acids. CDR1 is MNHEY, CDR2 SVGAGI, per germline. V was pared by 5 bases and J by 2 bases, with 18 bases between. Sample: blood. The TCR originated in a woman under 30 with Graves' hyperthyroidism. J is TRBJ1-1 and V is TRBV6-5, with a tentative D call TRBD1 (5 bases). CDR3 residues: CASSTRDRPRNTEAFF. In DNA form, the CDR3 reads TGTGCCAGCAGTACGCGAGACAGACCACGAAACACTGAAGCTTTCTTT.